Described below is a single T cell receptor (beta chain) sequence and its context. The antigen is not known. The V gene's germline CDR1 is DFQATT and CDR2 SNEGSKA (reference sequence). Deletions cut 5 bases from V and 7 bases from J, with 18 bases between. The CDR3 is made up of 15 amino acids. Unique molecular identifiers were carried by the TCR beta cDNA libraries. TCRdb fed the PCR reads into MiXCR, producing one record per CDR3 protein. The sample gives about 540,000 distinct CDR3 sequences, 34% of which show up once; approximately 6% is in the top ten. This sample stems from a study of post-analysis software for immune sequencing data. Study-level points and caveats: Controls showed lower frequencies than patients for five or six TRBV segments, and TRBV5-6, TRBV5-1 and TRBV20-1 were among these.

This TCR was sampled from a girl aged 2-17 years with multiple sclerosis. The rearrangement joins TRBV20-1 to TRBJ1-6; TRBD1 might be the D (6 bases). Sequencing was performed on blood. CDR3 in DNA: TGCAGTGCTCTTCCTGGAAGGGGGACGAATTCACCCCTCCACTTT. As protein: CSALPGRGTNSPLHF.